Presented here are 24 T cell receptor beta chains from one specimen sequenced in a study of shared clonotypes between healthy human individuals. Clones were read by immunoSEQ multiplex PCR, and TCRdb kept only the in-frame ones, dropping some. This sample carries about 2 million clones, around 95% of them seen once, and the ten largest clones take 0.13%. Material for sequencing was naive CD4+ T cells sorted from blood. Subset reported: CD45RA+ positively selected. These receptors were obtained from a man younger than 35 in good health.

J is TRBJ2-2 and V is TRBV5-4, with TRBD1 matching 9 bases. Trimming at V came to 5 bases and at J to 7 bases, leaving 6 bases not matched to a gene. This CDR3 region has 14 residues. The germline CDR1 and CDR2 sequences are SGHNT and YYREEE (reference sequence). CDR3 residues: CASSFTGGNGELFF. In nucleotides, the CDR3 is TGTGCCAGCAGTTTTACAGGGGGCAACGGGGAGCTGTTTTTT.

This sequence joins TRBV30 and TRBJ2-4; D perhaps matches TRBD1 (5 bases). The V end lost 0 bases, the J end lost 0 bases, and 15 bases lay between the germline ends. CDR3 length: 17 amino acids. Germline V gene sequence: CDR1 GTSNPN, CDR2 SVGIG (reference sequence). CDR3 in amino acids: CAWSVRGAAVAKNIQYF. CDR3 sequence (DNA): TGTGCCTGGAGTGTACGTGGGGCGGCGGTAGCCAAAAACATTCAGTACTTC.

The chain couples TRBV5-7 to TRBJ2-7; D is perhaps TRBD2 (5 bases). TRBV5-7 is annotated as an ORF whose role is uncertain. The CDR3 is 14 amino acids. The V gene lost 1 base and the J gene lost 6 bases, with 14 bases spanning the gap. CDR3 loop: CASSLTIAGAEQYF. The DNA for the CDR3 is TGTGCCAGCAGCTTGACGATTGCGGGCGCCGAGCAGTACTTC.

This clone occurred once. J is TRBJ2-3 and V is TRBV4-1; 9 nucleotides align to TRBD2. The CDR3 is 19 residues long. With V trimmed by 1 base and J by 2 bases, 13 bases remained unmatched. Germline lookup yields CDR1 MGHRA and CDR2 YSYEKL. CDR3 bases: TGCGCCAGCAGCCAAGGGACCCTGGTAATAGCGGGGGACACAGATACGCAGTATTTT. It codes for CASSQGTLVIAGDTDTQYF.

V usage is TRBV14 and J usage is TRBJ1-1; no reliable D call. This CDR3 spans 18 amino acids. From germline, CDR1 is SGHDN and CDR2 FVKESK. The V and J ends lost 4 bases and 0 bases respectively, with 21 bases between them. DNA for the CDR3: TGTGCCAGCAGCCTAGCCCATTGGACCCCAAGGATGAACACTGAAGCTTTCTTT. Its protein product is CASSLAHWTPRMNTEAFF.

The V and J genes are TRBV5-4 and TRBJ1-2; D uncertain. The CDR3 extends over 13 amino acids. The germline CDR1 and CDR2 sequences are SGHNT and YYREEE (reference sequence). V shed 4 bases and J shed 7 bases, with 14 bases lying between them. CDR3 amino acids: CASSVPDLGGYTF. The CDR3 DNA follows: TGTGCCAGCAGCGTACCTGACCTGGGTGGCTACACCTTC. Full variable domain (missing parts from reference TRBV5-4 and TRBJ1-2): ETGVTQSPTHLIKTRGQQVTLRCSSQSGHNTVSWYQQALGQGPQFIFQYYREEENGRGNFPPRFSGLQFPNYSSELNVNALELDDSALYLCASSVPDLGGYTFGSGTRLTVV.

This sequence joins TRBV28 and TRBJ1-5; D not certain. V lost 7 bases and J lost 6, with 25 bases in between. The CDR3 extends over 17 amino acids. Germline V CDR1 and CDR2: MDHEN, SYDVKM. The CDR3: CASTNESGGPTLQPQHF. The CDR3 nucleotides are TGTGCCAGCACCAATGAATCGGGCGGACCAACACTTCAGCCCCAGCATTTT.

The CDR3 protein is CASSPKTSGRATDTQYF. The CDR3 region has the DNA TGTGCCAGCTCACCAAAGACTAGCGGGAGGGCCACAGATACGCAGTATTTT. The rearrangement links TRBV18 to TRBJ2-3; 14 bases agree with TRBD2. The germline CDR1 and CDR2 sequences are KGHSH and LQKENI. V shed 2 bases and J 2 bases; nucleotides not matched to a gene: 3. The CDR3 has 17 amino acids.

This clone occurred a few times. The rearrangement joins TRBV7-9 to TRBJ2-3, with TRBD1 identical over 7 bases. The junction had 14 bases not matched to a gene; V was cut back by 7 bases and J by 13 bases. The CDR3 is 13 residues long. Germline CDR1 and CDR2: SEHNR and FQNEAQ (reference sequence). CDR3 residues: CASIHAEGARKYF. DNA for the CDR3: TGTGCCAGCATACACGCCGAGGGGGCCCGGAAGTATTTT.

This chain connects TRBV10-3 to TRBJ2-5, with D perhaps matching TRBD2 (6 bases). The CDR3 is 15 residues long. The V gene's germline CDR1 is ENHRY and CDR2 SYGVKD. Trimming cost V 10 bases and J 5 bases, with 23 bases left between them. The CDR3 spells CATMSSVSLRETQYF. The CDR3 DNA follows: TGTGCCACCATGTCTAGCGTGTCTTTAAGGGAGACCCAGTACTTC.

The sample holds one count of this clone. The chain is built from TRBV15 and TRBJ1-4, with D possibly matching TRBD1 (5 bases). The CDR3 has 14 amino acids. The germline V and J ends were trimmed by 0 bases and 8 bases, with 10 bases remaining between them. Germline V lookup: CDR1 LNHNV, CDR2 YYDKDF (reference sequence). Here the CDR3 DNA reads TGTGCCACCAGCAGAGAAGGGGCTGGCGAAAAACTGTTTTTT. Translated, it gives CATSREGAGEKLFF.

The genes are TRBV11-3 and TRBJ2-2, with 10 bases fitting TRBD2. Germline V gives CDR1 SGHNT, CDR2 YENEEA. The CDR3 runs 19 residues. The V segment lost 1 base and the J segment 0 bases; nucleotides outside the gene matches: 8. The CDR3 DNA sequence: TGTGCCAGCAGCTTAGTTCCTCTAGCGGGGGATCCGAACACCGGGGAGCTGTTTTTT. It is translated as CASSLVPLAGDPNTGELFF. Together with reference TRBV11-3 and TRBJ2-2, the CDR3 gives the full variable domain: EAGVVQSPRYKIIEKKQPVAFWCNPISGHNTLYWYLQNLGQGPELLIRYENEEAVDDSQLPKDRFSAERLKGVDSTLKIQPAELGDSAVYLCASSLVPLAGDPNTGELFFGEGSRLTVL.

The chain carries TRBV6-6 and TRBJ1-4; no reliable D call. V was cut by 8 bases and J by 8 bases, with 21 bases left in between. The CDR3 totals 15 residues. Germline CDR1 and CDR2: MNHNY and SVGAGI (reference sequence). The CDR3 sequence: CASAGGPSIREKLFF. The DNA of the CDR3 is TGTGCCAGCGCAGGCGGGCCCTCTATAAGAGAAAAACTGTTTTTT.

The rearrangement joins TRBV7-3 to TRBJ2-3; 11 positions match TRBD2. The CDR3 length is 15 residues. Losses at the gene ends were 3 bases for V and 6 bases for J; bases not matched to a gene: 5. Germline lookup yields CDR1 SGHTA and CDR2 FQGTGA. CDR3 sequence: CASSFSGGAMDTQYF. The DNA of the CDR3 is TGTGCCAGCAGCTTTAGCGGGGGGGCCATGGATACGCAGTATTTT.

The chain joins TRBV10-3 to TRBJ2-5; 11 bases fit TRBD2. The CDR3 has 14 residues. Germline CDR1 and CDR2: ENHRY and SYGVKD. The trim removed 6 bases at V and 3 bases at J, leaving 3 bases unmatched. The CDR3 loop reads CAIRQGLAEETQYF. The CDR3 nucleotides are TGTGCCATCAGGCAGGGACTAGCGGAAGAGACCCAGTACTTC.

This clone was detected many times. The chain links TRBV28 to TRBJ1-2, with D perhaps matching TRBD1 (5 bases). V lost 5 bases, J lost 6 bases, and 19 bases lay in between. The CDR3 spans 15 residues. Germline loops: CDR1 MDHEN, CDR2 SYDVKM. In DNA, the CDR3 is TGTGCCAGCAGTCTCCTGAGGGGAATAAGGGATGGCTACACCTTC. Protein: CASSLLRGIRDGYTF.

This chain connects TRBV4-1 to TRBJ2-1; 10 nucleotides line up with TRBD2. This CDR3 region has 16 residues. Germline assignment: CDR1 MGHRA and CDR2 YSYEKL. Trimming took 0 bases from V and 10 from J; bases not matched to a gene: 9. CDR3 DNA sequence: TGCGCCAGCAGCCAAGAGAAGCGGGGGGGCCTAGTGGAGCAGTTCTTC. Its translation: CASSQEKRGGLVEQFF.

CDR3 nucleotide sequence: TGTGCCAGCTCACCATCCTCAACTAATGAAAAACTGTTTTTT. It specifies CASSPSSTNEKLFF. V is TRBV18 and J is TRBJ1-4; D not resolved. V was pared by 2 bases and J by 0 bases, with 4 bases between. The CDR3 is 14 amino acids. Germline V gene data show CDR1 as KGHSH and CDR2 as LQKENI.

This chain links TRBV2 with TRBJ1-1, with TRBD1 matching over 10 bases. Germline CDR1 reads SNHLY; CDR2 reads FYNNEI. J was trimmed by 5 bases and V by 5 bases; bases with no gene match: 5. CDR3 length equals 14 residues. The CDR3 DNA reads as TGTGCCAGCAGTCCCGGGACAGGGGTAACTGAAGCTTTCTTT. Protein: CASSPGTGVTEAFF.

This chain connects TRBV19 to TRBJ1-5; TRBD1 might be the D (6 bases). Germline V gives CDR1 LNHDA, CDR2 SQIVND (reference sequence). Deletions cut 4 bases from V and 1 base from J, with 11 bases between. The CDR3 totals 15 residues. The CDR3, as DNA: TGTGCCAGTAGTACTATCAGGGGAAGCAATCAGCCCCAGCATTTT. Residues: CASSTIRGSNQPQHF.

On this clone itself: The sample contains more than one DNA sequence encoding this CDR3. This rearrangement joins TRBV19 to TRBJ2-3; 9 nucleotides align to TRBD2. Germline V gives CDR1 LNHDA, CDR2 SQIVND (reference sequence). The CDR3 loop spans 15 amino acids. V dropped 5 bases and J dropped 0; count of bases not matched to a gene: 3. The CDR3: CASSLTSGSTDTQYF. The DNA of the CDR3 is TGTGCCAGTAGTCTGACTAGCGGAAGCACAGATACGCAGTATTTT.

This rearrangement joins TRBV10-1 to TRBJ1-6; D remains unclear. CDR1 and CDR2 from the germline V gene are WNHNN and SYGVQD (reference sequence). V gave up 3 bases and J gave up 7 bases, with 10 bases separating them. The CDR3 runs 14 residues. DNA of the CDR3: TGCGCCAGCAGTGACGGGGTAAAGAATTCACCCCTCCACTTT. Translation gives CASSDGVKNSPLHF.

This clone was seen only once. The chain recombines TRBV5-6 with TRBJ2-5; 7 bases are shared with TRBD1. CDR3 size: 14 residues. CDR1 is SGHDT and CDR2 is YYEEEE in the germline V gene. The V segment lost 4 bases and the J segment 4 bases; nucleotides outside the gene matches: 7. Here the CDR3 reads CASSQGTARETQYF. As DNA, the CDR3 is TGTGCCAGCAGCCAGGGGACAGCTAGAGAGACCCAGTACTTC.

A note on this clone: Distinct nucleotide sequences in the sample also encode this CDR3. This chain joins TRBV18 and TRBJ2-7; TRBD2 agrees at 7 bases. This CDR3 is built from 14 residues. V shed 3 bases, J shed 1 base, and the junction held 3 bases outside the gene matches. Germline CDR1 reads KGHSH; CDR2 reads LQKENI. The CDR3: CASSPQGLSYEQYF. The CDR3 region has the DNA TGTGCCAGCTCACCTCAGGGACTATCCTACGAGCAGTACTTC.